These 11 T cell receptor beta chains were all obtained from the same sample, sequenced in a study of blood T cell repertoires in COVID-19. Assay: immunoSEQ multiplex PCR; the TCRdb copy retains only in-frame clones and omits some. The data contain approximately 6,600 clones, over 75% of them singletons. The sample was peripheral blood. Receptors originate from an older man with active COVID-19.

The chain joins TRBV10-2 to TRBJ1-4; 8 nucleotides align to TRBD1. The junction had 8 bases not matched to a gene; V was cut back by 0 bases and J by 14 bases. The germline V gene encodes CDR1 WSHSY and CDR2 SAAADI. CDR3 size: 14 residues. The CDR3 spells CASSESGTGRILFF. As DNA, the CDR3 is TGCGCCAGCAGTGAGTCGGGGACAGGCCGGATCCTGTTTTTT.

This chain uses TRBV24-1 with TRBJ2-1; 8 bases line up with TRBD1. The V gene end was trimmed by 4 bases and the J gene end by 6 bases; junction bases not matched to a gene: 10. This CDR3 comprises 16 residues. CDR1 is KGHDR, CDR2 SFDVKD, per germline. CDR3 protein: CATSESPGQEANEQFF. The DNA for the CDR3 is TGTGCCACCAGTGAATCGCCGGGACAGGAAGCCAATGAGCAGTTCTTC.

V gene TRBV7-9 combines with J gene TRBJ2-7; D is undetermined. V lost 2 bases, J lost 1 base, and 9 bases lay in between. This CDR3 comprises 14 residues. Germline CDR1 and CDR2: SEHNR and FQNEAQ (reference sequence). The CDR3 nucleotides are TGTGCCAGCAGCTTATCGTCAGGTTCCTACGAGCAGTACTTC. It is translated as CASSLSSGSYEQYF.

The chain has TRBV6-6 and TRBJ2-1, with 8 nucleotides matching TRBD2. Germline lookup yields CDR1 MNHNY and CDR2 SVGAGI (reference sequence). This CDR3 is built from 14 residues. Trimming removed 3 bases from V and 6 bases from J; junction bases left unmatched: 4. The CDR3 DNA sequence: TGTGCCAGCAGTTATGGCGGGAGGCTCAATGAGCAGTTCTTC. The encoded protein is CASSYGGRLNEQFF.

The chain is built from TRBV18 and TRBJ1-4; possible D gene TRBD1, 5 bases. Trimming pared 5 bases from V and 7 bases from J, leaving 11 bases between. CDR1 and CDR2 from the germline V gene are KGHSH and LQKENI. The CDR3 sequence is 13 residues long. CDR3 in amino acids: CASSLQGTEKLFF. The CDR3 DNA sequence: TGTGCCAGCTCATTGCAGGGAACTGAAAAACTGTTTTTT.

The chain uses TRBV2 and TRBJ1-4; D uncertain. The germline V and J ends were trimmed by 4 bases and 8 bases, with 5 bases remaining between them. In germline, CDR1 is SNHLY, CDR2 FYNNEI. This CDR3 is built from 11 residues. In nucleotides, the CDR3 is TGTGCCAGCAGTGGCAGGGAAAAACTGTTTTTT. Translated: CASSGREKLFF.

The rearrangement links TRBV23-1 to TRBJ2-2; 10 bases line up with TRBD2. TRBV23-1 is identified as an open reading frame with a role that is uncertain. The CDR3 has 16 residues. With 4 bases clipped from V and 4 bases from J, the junction kept 6 bases outside the gene matches. CDR3 sequence (DNA): TGCGCCAGCAGTCGCCAGGGACTAGCGACCACCGGGGAGCTGTTTTTT. Translated: CASSRQGLATTGELFF.

The chain recombines TRBV5-1 with TRBJ2-5; D is perhaps TRBD1 (6 bases). Trimming took off 3 bases at V and 2 bases at J, with 14 bases between the two ends. The length of the CDR3 is 15 residues. Germline values: CDR1 SGHRS, CDR2 YFSETQ. The CDR3 here is CASSSGQGRQETQYF. CDR3 DNA sequence: TGCGCCAGCAGCTCGGGCCAGGGGCGGCAAGAGACCCAGTACTTC.

This clone was counted only a few times. The rearrangement uses TRBV14 and TRBJ2-2; 7 bases are a match to TRBD1. Germline values: CDR1 SGHDN, CDR2 FVKESK. With V trimmed by 4 bases and J by 3 bases, 2 bases remained unmatched. The CDR3 loop spans 14 amino acids. CDR3 sequence: CASSPTGHTGELFF. CDR3 nucleotide sequence: TGTGCCAGCAGCCCGACAGGGCACACCGGGGAGCTGTTTTTT.

The rearrangement links TRBV7-2 to TRBJ2-5; 7 nucleotides match TRBD1. The CDR3 extends over 15 amino acids. The trim removed 6 bases at V and 0 bases at J, leaving 7 bases unmatched. Per germline, CDR1 SGHTA and CDR2 FQGNSA. The CDR3 bases are TGTGCCAGCAGTAGCAACAGGGGAAACCAAGAGACCCAGTACTTC. Protein sequence: CASSSNRGNQETQYF.

The J gene is TRBJ2-7, the V gene TRBV4-1; TRBD2 is a possible D gene (6 bases). Germline assignment: CDR1 MGHRA and CDR2 YSYEKL. Deletions cut 1 base from V and 9 bases from J, with 13 bases between. The CDR3 loop spans 13 amino acids. CDR3 DNA: TGCGCCAGCAGCCAAGTGGGACTGGGCGGGCAGTACTTC. It encodes CASSQVGLGGQYF.